This TCR beta chain was profiled in a study of cytomegalovirus exposure and HLA in healthy donors. The wider study: In a previous analysis, approximately 110 million unique TCR beta sequences were found from 150 million to 200 million T cells. General study results and limits: Reports indicated that the classifier achieved high specificity and sensitivity in diagnosing cytomegalovirus status.

PCR was performed using 60 Vbeta and 13 Jbeta primers. Method: immunoSEQ multiplex PCR; TCRdb's copy keeps in-frame clones and lacks some. The sample shows about 63,000 clones, approximately 70% of them seen only once. About this clone: Its cognate antigen is unknown.

Sequencing input: PBMCs. This sequence originates from a man aged 50 or older in good health and CMV-seronegative.

In nucleotides, the CDR3 is TGTGCCACCAGCAGAGAGGGGGGGACTAGCTGGGAGACCCAGTACTTC. Translating it yields CATSREGGTSWETQYF. This rearrangement joins TRBV15 to TRBJ2-5; 9 bases map to TRBD2. This CDR3 has 16 residues. The trim removed 0 bases at V and 5 bases at J, leaving 7 bases unmatched. Per the germline V gene, CDR1 is LNHNV and CDR2 is YYDKDF (reference sequence). Filled out from reference TRBV15 and TRBJ2-5, the complete variable domain reads DAMVIQNPRYQVTQFGKPVTLSCSQTLNHNVMYWYQQKSSQAPKLLFHYYDKDFNNEADTPDNFQSRRPNTSFCFLDIRSPGLGDTAMYLCATSREGGTSWETQYFGPGTRLLVL.